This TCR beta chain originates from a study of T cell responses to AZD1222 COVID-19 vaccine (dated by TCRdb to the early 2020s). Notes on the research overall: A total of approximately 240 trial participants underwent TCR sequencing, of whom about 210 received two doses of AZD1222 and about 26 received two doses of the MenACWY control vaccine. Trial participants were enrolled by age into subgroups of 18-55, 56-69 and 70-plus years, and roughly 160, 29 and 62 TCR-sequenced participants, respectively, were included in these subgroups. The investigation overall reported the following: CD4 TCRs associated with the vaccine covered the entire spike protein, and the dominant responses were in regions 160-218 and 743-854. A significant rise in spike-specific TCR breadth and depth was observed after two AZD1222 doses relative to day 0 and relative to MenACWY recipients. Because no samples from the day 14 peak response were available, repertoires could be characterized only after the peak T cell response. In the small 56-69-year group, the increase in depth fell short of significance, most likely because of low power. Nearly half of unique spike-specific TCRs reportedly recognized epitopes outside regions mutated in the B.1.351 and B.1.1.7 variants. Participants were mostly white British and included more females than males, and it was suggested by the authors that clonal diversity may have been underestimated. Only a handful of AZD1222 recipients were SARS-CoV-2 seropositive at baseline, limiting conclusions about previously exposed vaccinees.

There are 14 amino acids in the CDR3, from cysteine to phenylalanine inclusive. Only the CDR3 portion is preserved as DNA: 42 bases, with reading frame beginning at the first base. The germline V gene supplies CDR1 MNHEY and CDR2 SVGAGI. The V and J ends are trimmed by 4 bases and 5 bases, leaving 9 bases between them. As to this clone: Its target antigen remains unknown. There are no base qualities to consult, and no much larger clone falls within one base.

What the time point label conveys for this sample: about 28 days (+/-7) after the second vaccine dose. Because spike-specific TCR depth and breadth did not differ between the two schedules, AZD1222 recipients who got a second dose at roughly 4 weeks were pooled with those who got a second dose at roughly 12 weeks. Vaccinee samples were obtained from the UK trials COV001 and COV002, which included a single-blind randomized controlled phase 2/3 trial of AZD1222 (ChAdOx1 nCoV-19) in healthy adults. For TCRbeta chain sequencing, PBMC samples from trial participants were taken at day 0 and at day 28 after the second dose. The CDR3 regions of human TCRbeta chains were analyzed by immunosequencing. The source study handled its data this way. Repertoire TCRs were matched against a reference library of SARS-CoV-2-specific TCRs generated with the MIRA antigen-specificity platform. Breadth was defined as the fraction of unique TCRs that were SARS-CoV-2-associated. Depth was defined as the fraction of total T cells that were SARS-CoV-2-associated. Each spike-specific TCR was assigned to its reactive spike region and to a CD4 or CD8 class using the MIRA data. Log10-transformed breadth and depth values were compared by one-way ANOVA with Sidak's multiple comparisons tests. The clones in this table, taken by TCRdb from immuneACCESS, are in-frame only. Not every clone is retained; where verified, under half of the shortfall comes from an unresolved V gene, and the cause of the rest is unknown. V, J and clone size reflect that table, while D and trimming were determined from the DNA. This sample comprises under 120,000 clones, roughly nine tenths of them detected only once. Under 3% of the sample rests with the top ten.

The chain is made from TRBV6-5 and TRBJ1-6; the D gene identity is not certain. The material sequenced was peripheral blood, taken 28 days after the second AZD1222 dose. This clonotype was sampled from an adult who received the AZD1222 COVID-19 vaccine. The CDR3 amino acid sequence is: CASSFGLNNSPLHF. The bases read TGTGCCAGCAGTTTTGGACTGAATAATTCACCCCTCCACTTT.